Each of the 3 T cell receptor beta chains below was sequenced from the same sample in a study of blood T cell repertoires in COVID-19. Profiled with immunoSEQ multiplex PCR; TCRdb holds only in-frame clones, not every one. The sample includes 450,000 to 500,000 clones, approximately 83% of them seen just once. Sequenced: peripheral blood. The receptors derive from a human donor in a cohort sampled during active COVID-19.

This chain links TRBV9 with TRBJ2-2; 14 bases are shared with TRBD2. J was trimmed by 9 bases and V by 3 bases; bases with no gene match: 1. Germline CDR1 reads SGDLS; CDR2 reads YYNGEE. This CDR3 has 14 residues. Written as DNA, the CDR3 is TGTGCCAGCAGCGGGACTAGCGGGAGGCGGGAGCTGTTTTTT. Its translation: CASSGTSGRRELFF.

The rearrangement links TRBV12-5 to TRBJ1-1; a possible D gene is TRBD1 (6 bases). There are 15 residues in the CDR3. CDR1 is LGHNT, CDR2 FRNRAP, per germline. The ends were cut back, 4 bases at V and 1 base at J, with 13 bases in the middle. Here the CDR3 reads CASGSQTGRNTEAFF. The CDR3 coding sequence is TGTGCTAGTGGTTCCCAGACAGGTAGGAACACTGAAGCTTTCTTT.

The chain joins TRBV11-2 to TRBJ2-7; 10 bases line up with TRBD1. J gave up 4 bases and V 7 bases, and 13 bases lay outside the gene matches. This CDR3 is 16 amino acids long. The germline V gene has CDR1 SGHAT and CDR2 FQNNGV. The CDR3 DNA is TGTGCCAGCACCCCCATCAGTAGGACAGGGGGATACGAGCAGTACTTC. This sequence encodes CASTPISRTGGYEQYF.